This T cell receptor (beta chain) came from a study of T cells in localized non-small cell lung cancer. Trimming removed 4 bases from V and 1 base from J, with 11 bases in between. CDR1 MNHEY and CDR2 SVGAGI come from the germline V gene. The CDR3 is made up of 14 amino acids. Assay used: immunoSEQ multiplex PCR; TCRdb lists only in-frame clones, some missing. The sample has 100,000 to 150,000 clones; 89% are singletons. General study findings and limits: Uninvolved nearby lung showed the greatest T cell clonality, exceeding that found in tumor. Sequencing, confined to only one tumor region, leaves heterogeneity possible.

As regards this clone: The antigen is unknown.

This sequence joins TRBV6-5 and TRBJ2-7, with unresolved D. The TCR originated in a female donor at least 60 years old with stage I lung adenocarcinoma. Specimen: peripheral blood, collected before any cancer treatment. CDR3 sequence: CASSSSGSSYEQYF. The CDR3 region has the DNA TGTGCCAGCAGTTCCTCCGGGTCGTCCTACGAGCAGTACTTC.